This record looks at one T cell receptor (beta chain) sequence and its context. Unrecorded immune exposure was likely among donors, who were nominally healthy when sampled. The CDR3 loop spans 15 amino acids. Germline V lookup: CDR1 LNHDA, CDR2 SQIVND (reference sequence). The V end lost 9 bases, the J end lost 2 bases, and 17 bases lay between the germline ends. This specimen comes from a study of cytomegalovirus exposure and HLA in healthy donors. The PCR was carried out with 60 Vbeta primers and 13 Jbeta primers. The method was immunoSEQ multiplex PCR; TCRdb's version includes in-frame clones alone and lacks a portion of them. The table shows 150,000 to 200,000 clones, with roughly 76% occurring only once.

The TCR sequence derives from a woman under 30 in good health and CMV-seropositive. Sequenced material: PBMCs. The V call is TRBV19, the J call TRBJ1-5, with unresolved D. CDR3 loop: CASVVEAVGNQPQHF. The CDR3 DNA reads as TGTGCCAGCGTAGTCGAGGCTGTGGGCAATCAGCCCCAGCATTTT.